The rows below give T cell receptor beta chains drawn from one sample of a study of cytomegalovirus exposure and HLA in healthy donors. The protocol was immunoSEQ multiplex PCR, while the TCRdb copy is restricted to in-frame clones and leaves out a portion. This sample has roughly 180,000 clones, with approximately 85% found just once. The sequenced sample consisted of PBMCs. The receptors originated from a man between 18 and 35 years old in good health and CMV-seropositive. CDR3s include the opening cysteine and the closing phenylalanine or tryptophan. Each record gives: J gene, clone size, V gene, D gene, CDR3 protein, CDR3 DNA. The D gene is left open where the match is weak. The size field is filled for only some rows; it gives once, few, many or a size class.

TRBJ2-6	.	TRBV11-2	.	CASSLLTGTGANVLTF	TGTGCCAGCAGCCTCCTGACAGGCACTGGGGCCAACGTCCTGACTTTC
TRBJ1-2	.	TRBV5-1	.	CASSPDTHGYTF	TGCGCCAGCAGCCCGGACACTCATGGCTACACCTTC
TRBJ2-1	.	TRBV29-1	.	CSVEGAQGGSYNEQFF	TGCAGCGTTGAGGGGGCGCAGGGAGGGTCCTACAATGAGCAGTTCTTC
TRBJ2-2	.	TRBV9	TRBD1	CASSDPVDRANTGELFF	TGTGCCAGCAGCGATCCGGTCGACAGGGCGAACACCGGGGAGCTGTTTTTT
TRBJ1-2	.	TRBV6-1	.	CAITLPSGYTF	TGTGCCATCACTCTACCTAGTGGCTACACCTTC
TRBJ2-5	once	TRBV9	TRBD2	CASSPRLAGGLRETQYF	TGTGCCAGCAGCCCCCGACTAGCGGGGGGGCTAAGAGAGACCCAGTACTTC
TRBJ1-2	.	TRBV7-3	.	CASSPSHRERYGYTF	TGTGCCAGCAGCCCAAGTCACCGGGAGAGATATGGCTACACCTTC
TRBJ2-1	once	TRBV19	.	CASSGAIVRSYNEQFF	TGTGCCAGTAGTGGGGCCATTGTTCGCTCCTACAATGAGCAGTTCTTC
TRBJ1-6	.	TRBV30	.	CAWSSQPDSPLHF	TGTGCCTGGAGTTCACAGCCAGATTCACCCCTCCACTTT
TRBJ2-3	.	TRBV10-1	TRBD2	CASSRGLLAGGQDTQYF	TGCGCCAGCAGTCGTGGCCTACTAGCGGGGGGGCAAGATACGCAGTATTTT
TRBJ1-2	.	TRBV7-9	TRBD1	CASSFPGQGDYGYTF	TGTGCCAGCAGTTTTCCGGGACAGGGGGACTATGGCTACACCTTC
TRBJ1-2	.	TRBV6-5	TRBD1	CASRRTGQGDYGYTF	TGTGCCAGCAGACGAACGGGACAGGGAGACTATGGCTACACCTTC
TRBJ2-7	once	TRBV5-4	.	CASSAGGPYEQYF	TGTGCCAGCAGCGCTGGGGGCCCCTACGAGCAGTACTTC
TRBJ1-6	.	TRBV18	.	CASSPTFRGGEGSPLHF	TGTGCCAGCTCACCGACTTTTAGGGGGGGCGAGGGTTCACCCCTCCACTTT
TRBJ2-7	.	TRBV9	.	CASSVGVGAYEQYF	TGTGCCAGCAGCGTAGGTGTAGGAGCCTACGAGCAGTACTTC
TRBJ2-5	.	TRBV6-5	TRBD1	CASSNRGSGETQYF	TGTGCCAGCAGCAACAGGGGGTCAGGAGAGACCCAGTACTTC
TRBJ1-3	.	TRBV7-2	TRBD1	CASSLRDSSGNTIYF	TGTGCCAGCAGCTTACGGGACAGCTCTGGAAACACCATATATTTT
TRBJ1-1	.	TRBV27	TRBD1	CASRDRVNTEAFF	TGTGCCAGCCGGGACAGGGTGAACACTGAAGCTTTCTTT
TRBJ2-3	.	TRBV27	TRBD2	CASSLAGDRTDTQYF	TGTGCCAGCAGTTTAGCGGGGGACCGCACAGATACGCAGTATTTT
TRBJ2-3	.	TRBV6-6	TRBD1	CASSSGQGSADTQYF	TGTGCCAGCAGTTCGGGACAGGGGAGCGCAGATACGCAGTATTTT
TRBJ1-3	.	TRBV9	.	CASSFAAGVSSGNTIYF	TGTGCCAGCAGTTTCGCCGCAGGGGTGAGCTCTGGAAACACCATATATTTT
TRBJ2-1	.	TRBV5-3	.	CARSPPMVDEQFF	TGTGCCAGAAGCCCCCCTATGGTGGATGAGCAGTTCTTC
TRBJ1-1	few	TRBV5-6	.	CASSLGGYATEAFF	TGTGCCAGCAGCTTGGGAGGGTACGCCACTGAAGCTTTCTTT
TRBJ2-1	.	TRBV25-1	.	CASSPPRTDNEQFF	TGTGCCAGCAGTCCCCCTAGGACAGACAATGAGCAGTTCTTC
TRBJ1-4	.	TRBV6-6	TRBD1	CASSPGGQELFF	TGTGCCAGCAGTCCAGGGGGCCAAGAACTGTTTTTT
TRBJ2-7	.	TRBV29-1	.	CSVGGGLFYEQYF	TGCAGCGTTGGAGGGGGTTTATTCTACGAGCAGTACTTC
TRBJ2-3	.	TRBV5-6	TRBD2	CASSRVPGLAGGGDTQYF	TGTGCCAGCAGCCGAGTCCCGGGACTAGCGGGGGGCGGGGATACGCAGTATTTT
TRBJ2-5	.	TRBV9	.	CASSDRVLGAQYF	TGTGCCAGCAGCGACCGGGTCCTCGGGGCCCAGTACTTC
TRBJ2-5	.	TRBV5-5	TRBD2	CASSGRGGWETQYF	TGTGCCAGCAGCGGGCGGGGGGGCTGGGAGACCCAGTACTTC
TRBJ1-5	.	TRBV14	.	CASSLTNQPQHF	TGTGCCAGCAGCCTTACTAATCAGCCCCAGCATTTT
TRBJ1-5	.	TRBV30	.	CAWSLSVGQPQHF	TGTGCCTGGAGCTTGTCCGTCGGTCAGCCCCAGCATTTT
TRBJ1-1	once	TRBV7-9	.	CASSFRQVAEAFF	TGTGCCAGCAGCTTTCGGCAGGTCGCTGAAGCTTTCTTT
TRBJ1-4	.	TRBV6-5	.	CASSYAGSNEKLFF	TGTGCCAGCAGTTACGCGGGTTCTAATGAAAAACTGTTTTTT
TRBJ2-2	.	TRBV11-2	TRBD2	CASSSYSGGPSTGELFF	TGTGCCAGCAGCTCTTATAGCGGGGGCCCGAGCACCGGGGAGCTGTTTTTT
TRBJ2-3	.	TRBV5-4	TRBD1	CASSSPGQGIADTQYF	TGTGCCAGCAGCTCACCGGGACAGGGAATCGCAGATACGCAGTATTTT
TRBJ1-3	once	TRBV14	.	CASSQDATWGNTIYF	TGTGCCAGCAGCCAAGATGCTACGTGGGGAAACACCATATATTTT
TRBJ2-1	.	TRBV7-7	TRBD2	CASSLAGRGSNEQFF	TGTGCTAGCAGCTTAGCGGGCCGGGGGTCGAATGAGCAGTTCTTC
TRBJ1-6	.	TRBV6-5	TRBD1	CASSYGTGNSPLHF	TGTGCCAGCAGTTACGGGACAGGGAATTCACCCCTCCACTTT
TRBJ1-1	.	TRBV5-6	TRBD1	CASSQGQGIGGTEAFF	TGTGCCAGCAGCCAGGGACAGGGGATAGGGGGCACTGAAGCTTTCTTT
TRBJ1-5	few	TRBV5-6	.	CASSPWTVRSQPQHF	TGTGCCAGCAGCCCTTGGACAGTACGAAGTCAGCCCCAGCATTTT
TRBJ2-5	.	TRBV7-2	.	CASSYTETQYF	TGTGCCAGCAGCTACACAGAGACCCAGTACTTC
TRBJ2-7	.	TRBV4-3	.	CASSQDRDYEQYF	TGCGCCAGCAGCCAAGACAGGGACTACGAGCAGTACTTC
TRBJ1-2	.	TRBV5-1	.	CASSALGDGYTF	TGCGCCAGCAGCGCATTAGGGGATGGCTACACCTTC
TRBJ1-2	.	TRBV5-1	TRBD1	CASSTGTVGGYTF	TGCGCCAGCAGCACCGGGACAGTAGGTGGCTACACCTTC
TRBJ2-7	.	TRBV5-5	.	CASSDDRTYEQYF	TGTGCCAGCAGCGATGACAGGACCTACGAGCAGTACTTC
TRBJ2-7	.	TRBV5-1	TRBD1	CASSWTGSDEQYF	TGCGCCAGCAGCTGGACAGGGTCGGACGAGCAGTACTTC
TRBJ2-3	.	TRBV30	.	CAWSGGGDTQYF	TGTGCCTGGAGTGGGGGCGGAGATACGCAGTATTTT
TRBJ1-1	few	TRBV5-1	TRBD1	CASSLEGAWDTEAFF	TGCGCCAGCAGCTTGGAGGGGGCGTGGGACACTGAAGCTTTCTTT
TRBJ1-3	.	TRBV5-8	.	CASSLRGPGGGTIYF	TGTGCCAGCAGCTTACGGGGTCCCGGTGGAGGCACCATATATTTT
TRBJ1-5	once	TRBV6-1	.	CANSLRDGDQPQHF	TGTGCCAATTCCCTCAGAGACGGAGATCAGCCCCAGCATTTT
TRBJ2-3	few	TRBV7-2	.	CASSLDGRAADTQYF	TGTGCCAGCAGCTTAGATGGCAGGGCAGCAGATACGCAGTATTTT
TRBJ2-7	.	TRBV25-1	.	CASRAGYEQYF	TGTGCCAGCAGGGCGGGTTACGAGCAGTACTTC
TRBJ2-1	.	TRBV9	.	CASSVGVGQGGNEQFF	TGTGCCAGCAGCGTAGGGGTGGGGCAGGGGGGCAATGAGCAGTTCTTC
TRBJ1-2	once	TRBV29-1	TRBD1	CSVAPPGQGEYGYTF	TGCAGCGTCGCCCCGCCTGGACAGGGCGAATATGGCTACACCTTC
TRBJ2-1	.	TRBV29-1	TRBD1	CSVDRPWDRESNEQFF	TGCAGCGTTGACCGACCGTGGGACAGGGAATCCAATGAGCAGTTCTTC
TRBJ2-1	.	TRBV4-3	TRBD2	CASSQDRASGGGHEQFF	TGCGCCAGCAGCCAAGATCGTGCTAGCGGGGGGGGCCATGAGCAGTTCTTC
TRBJ2-6	.	TRBV4-3	TRBD2	CASSQDLAGGAISGANVLTF	TGCGCCAGCAGCCAAGATTTAGCGGGGGGCGCGATCTCTGGGGCCAACGTCCTGACTTTC
TRBJ1-1	.	TRBV6-5	.	CASSSPGEGTEAFF	TGTGCCAGCAGTTCGCCGGGAGAGGGAACTGAAGCTTTCTTT
TRBJ1-4	.	TRBV7-2	TRBD1	CASSLADRGRASKKLFF	TGTGCCAGCAGCTTAGCCGACAGGGGGCGGGCGAGTAAAAAACTGTTTTTT